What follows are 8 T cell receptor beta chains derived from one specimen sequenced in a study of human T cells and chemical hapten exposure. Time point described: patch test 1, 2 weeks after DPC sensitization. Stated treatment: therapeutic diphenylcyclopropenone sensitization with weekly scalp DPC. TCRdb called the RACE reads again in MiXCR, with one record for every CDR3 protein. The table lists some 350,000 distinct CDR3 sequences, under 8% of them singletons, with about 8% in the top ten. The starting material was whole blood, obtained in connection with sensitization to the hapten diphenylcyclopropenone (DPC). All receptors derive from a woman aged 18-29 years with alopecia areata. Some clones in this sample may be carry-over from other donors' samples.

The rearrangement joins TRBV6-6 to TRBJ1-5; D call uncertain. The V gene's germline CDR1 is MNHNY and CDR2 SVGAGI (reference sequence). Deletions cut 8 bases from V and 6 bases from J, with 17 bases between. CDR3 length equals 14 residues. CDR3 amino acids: CASALPEGTQPQHF. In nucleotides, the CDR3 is TGTGCCAGCGCCTTGCCCGAGGGTACTCAGCCCCAGCATTTT.

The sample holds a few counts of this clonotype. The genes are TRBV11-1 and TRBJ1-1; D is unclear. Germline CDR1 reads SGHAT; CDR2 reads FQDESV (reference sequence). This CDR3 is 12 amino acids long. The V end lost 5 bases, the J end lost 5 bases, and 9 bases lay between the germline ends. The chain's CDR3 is CASSPTRTEAFF. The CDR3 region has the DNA TGTGCCAGCAGCCCGACAAGGACTGAAGCTTTCTTT. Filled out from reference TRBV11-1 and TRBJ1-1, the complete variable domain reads EAEVAQSPRYKITEKSQAVAFWCDPISGHATLYWYRQILGQGPELLVQFQDESVVDDSQLPKDRFSAERLKGVDSTLKIQPAELGDSAMYLCASSPTRTEAFFGQGTRLTVV.

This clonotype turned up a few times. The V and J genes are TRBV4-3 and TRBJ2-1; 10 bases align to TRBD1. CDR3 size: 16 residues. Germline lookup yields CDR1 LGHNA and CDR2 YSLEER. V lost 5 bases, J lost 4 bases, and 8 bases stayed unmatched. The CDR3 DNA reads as TGCGCCAGCAGCAGGCAGACAGGGGGCGCGTACAATGAGCAGTTCTTC. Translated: CASSRQTGGAYNEQFF.

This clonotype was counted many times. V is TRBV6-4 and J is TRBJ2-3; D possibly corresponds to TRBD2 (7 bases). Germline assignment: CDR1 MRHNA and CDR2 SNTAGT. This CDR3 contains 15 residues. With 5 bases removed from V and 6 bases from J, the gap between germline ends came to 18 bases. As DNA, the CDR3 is TGTGCCAGCAGTTTAAACCGGGGGGCCGGGGATACGCAGTATTTT. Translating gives CASSLNRGAGDTQYF.

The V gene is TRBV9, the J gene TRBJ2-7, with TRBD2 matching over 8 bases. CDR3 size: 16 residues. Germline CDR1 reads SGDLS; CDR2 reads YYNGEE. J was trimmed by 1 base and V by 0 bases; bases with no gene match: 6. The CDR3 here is CASSVAPAGASYEQYF. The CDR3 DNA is TGTGCCAGCAGCGTAGCCCCAGCGGGGGCTTCCTACGAGCAGTACTTC.

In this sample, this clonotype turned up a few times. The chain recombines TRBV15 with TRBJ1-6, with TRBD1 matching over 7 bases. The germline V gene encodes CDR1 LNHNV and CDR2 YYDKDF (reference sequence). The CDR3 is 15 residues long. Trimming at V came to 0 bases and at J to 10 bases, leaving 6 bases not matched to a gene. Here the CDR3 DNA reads TGTGCCACCAGCAGAGATCGGGACAGCTCCTCACCCCTCCACTTT. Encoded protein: CATSRDRDSSSPLHF.

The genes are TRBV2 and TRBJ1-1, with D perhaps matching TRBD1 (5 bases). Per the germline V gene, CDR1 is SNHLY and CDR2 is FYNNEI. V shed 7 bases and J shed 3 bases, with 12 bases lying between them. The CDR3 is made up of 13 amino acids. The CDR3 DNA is TGTGCCAGCAAGGCGGGGGGTGACACTGAAGCTTTCTTT. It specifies CASKAGGDTEAFF.

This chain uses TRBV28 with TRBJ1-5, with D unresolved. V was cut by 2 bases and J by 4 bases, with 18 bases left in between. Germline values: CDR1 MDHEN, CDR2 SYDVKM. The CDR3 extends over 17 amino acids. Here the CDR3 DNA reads TGTGCCAGCAGTTTACTCTTGGGCCTAAAGAAAAATCAGCCCCAGCATTTT. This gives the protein CASSLLLGLKKNQPQHF.